These T cell receptor beta chains were read from a single sample in a study of blood T cell repertoires in COVID-19. Produced via immunoSEQ multiplex PCR; TCRdb's table is partial and in-frame only. The table lists about 410,000 clones, roughly 91% of them singletons. Specimen: PBMCs or T cells enriched from blood (not recorded which). Source of these receptors: a woman in her 30s who had recovered from COVID-19. Each CDR3 is given with its conserved first and last residue. D genes are given only for firm matches. Size is omitted from some rows. Given values are once, few, many or a class for expanded clones.

size	V	D	J	DNA	CDR3
.	TRBV2	.	TRBJ1-5	TGTGCCAGCTTCGGAGGGGTGAACAATCAGCCCCAGCATTTT	CASFGGVNNQPQHF
few	TRBV2	.	TRBJ1-4	TGTGCCAGCAGTGAACTCCGGCAGGGGGAAAAACTGTTTTTT	CASSELRQGEKLFF
.	TRBV5-1	.	TRBJ1-1	TGCGCCAGCAGCTTGGGCGACAGTGAAGCTTTCTTT	CASSLGDSEAFF
few	TRBV6-5	.	TRBJ1-5	TGTGCCAGCAGTTACGGGGGGAATCAGCCCCAGCATTTT	CASSYGGNQPQHF
.	TRBV18	.	TRBJ2-7	TGTGCCAGCTCACCAACTCTGTACGAGCAGTACTTC	CASSPTLYEQYF
.	TRBV5-1	.	TRBJ1-1	TGCGCCAGCAGCTTCCGGAGCAGCGGTGAAGCTTTCTTT	CASSFRSSGEAFF
.	TRBV30	.	TRBJ2-7	TGTGCCTGGATAGGCACAGAGAGTTCCTACGAGCAGTACTTC	CAWIGTESSYEQYF
.	TRBV6-6	TRBD2	TRBJ2-1	TGTGCCAGCAGTCCCCGGGGAGGGTCCTACAATGAGCAGTTCTTC	CASSPRGGSYNEQFF
.	TRBV9	TRBD1	TRBJ1-2	TGTGCCAGCAGCGGGACAGGGGCTCGGGGCTATGGCTACACCTTC	CASSGTGARGYGYTF
.	TRBV27	.	TRBJ1-1	TGTGCCAGCAGCCAAGGACAAGGGGTTGAAGCTTTCTTT	CASSQGQGVEAFF
.	TRBV12-3/TRBV12-4	.	TRBJ2-1	TGTGCCAGCAGTTTAGCTGTTAGGGACATGCAGTTCTTC	CASSLAVRDMQFF
.	TRBV27	.	TRBJ1-2	TGTGCCAGCACCAAAAGATACAGAGCTAACTATGGCTACACCTTC	CASTKRYRANYGYTF
.	TRBV7-3	.	TRBJ2-7	TGTGCCAGCAGCTTACGACTTGGCTACGAGCAGTACTTC	CASSLRLGYEQYF
.	TRBV9	.	TRBJ2-1	TGTGCCAGCAGCGTAGACCCGGGGGGCCTCCGCTACAATGAGCAGTTCTTC	CASSVDPGGLRYNEQFF